This TCR beta chain was retrieved from a study of PD-L1 blockade in urothelial cancer. Study background: Patients with male sex and bladder-origin urothelial cancer accounted for most of the roughly 30 enrolled.

Libraries were prepared by immunoSEQ multiplex PCR; TCRdb keeps only in-frame clonotypes and omits some of them. The repertoire holds 130,000 or so clones, approximately 84% seen once, with 2.5% to 4% in the top ten. The CDR3 is 14 amino acids. J gave up 6 bases and V 3 bases, and 6 bases lay outside the gene matches. Germline lookup yields CDR1 MGHRA and CDR2 YSYEKL. Regarding time point: pretreatment peripheral blood. The number of samples from each patient was between 1 and 8, taken pretreatment and on-treatment. The receptor was isolated from a man aged 45-60 years with urothelial cancer. The chain joins TRBV4-1 to TRBJ2-3, with 7 bases that match TRBD2. The sample consisted of PBMCs, taken around atezolizumab (anti-PD-L1) treatment. The CDR3 loop is CASSHGSRGDTQYF. The CDR3 DNA reads as TGCGCCAGCAGCCACGGATCGCGGGGGGATACGCAGTATTTT.